The clone carrying this T cell receptor beta chain was detected ten times or more. The antigen remains unidentified. This sample is part of a study of response to subunit inactivated influenza vaccine. TCRdb re-analysed the RT-PCR reads in MiXCR, keeping a single row per CDR3 protein. The sample records some 500,000 distinct CDR3 sequences, 13% being singletons. V shed 2 bases and J 5 bases; nucleotides not matched to a gene: 5. The CDR3 loop spans 14 amino acids. General study findings and limits: Authors suggested each seasonal flu vaccination may recruit only limited numbers of new T cells.

The V call is TRBV12-3 or TRBV12-4, the J call TRBJ2-5; 7 nucleotides match TRBD1. This clonotype originated in a man aged 50-60 years who received an inactivated influenza vaccine. This specimen was PBMCs from blood, taken roughly 48 days after vaccination. CDR3 region: CASSLRTGDETQYF. In nucleotides, the CDR3 is TGTGCCAGCAGTTTAAGGACAGGAGATGAGACCCAGTACTTC.